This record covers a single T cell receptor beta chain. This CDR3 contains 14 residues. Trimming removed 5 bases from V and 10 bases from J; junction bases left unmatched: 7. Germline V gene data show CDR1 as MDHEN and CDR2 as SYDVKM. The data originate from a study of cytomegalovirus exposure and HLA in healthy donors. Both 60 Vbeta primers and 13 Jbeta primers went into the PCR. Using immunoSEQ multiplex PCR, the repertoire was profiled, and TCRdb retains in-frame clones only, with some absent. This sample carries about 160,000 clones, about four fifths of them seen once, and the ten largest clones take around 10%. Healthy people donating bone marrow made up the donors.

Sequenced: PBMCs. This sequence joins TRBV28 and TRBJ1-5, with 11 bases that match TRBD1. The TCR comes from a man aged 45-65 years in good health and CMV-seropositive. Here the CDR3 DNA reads TGTGCCAGCAGTCTAGGGACAGGGGGGACTCCCCAGCATTTT. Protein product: CASSLGTGGTPQHF.